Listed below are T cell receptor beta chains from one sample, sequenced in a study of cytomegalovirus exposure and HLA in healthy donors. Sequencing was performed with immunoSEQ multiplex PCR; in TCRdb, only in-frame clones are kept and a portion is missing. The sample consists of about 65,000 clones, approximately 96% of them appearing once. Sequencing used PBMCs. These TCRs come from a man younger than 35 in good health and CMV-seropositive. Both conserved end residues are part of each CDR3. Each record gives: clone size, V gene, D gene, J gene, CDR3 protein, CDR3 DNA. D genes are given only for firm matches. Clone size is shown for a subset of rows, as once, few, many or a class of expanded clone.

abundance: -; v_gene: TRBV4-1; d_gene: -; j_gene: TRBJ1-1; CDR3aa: CASSRGDRNTEAFF; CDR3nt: TGCGCCAGCAGCCGCGGAGACAGGAACACTGAAGCTTTCTTT
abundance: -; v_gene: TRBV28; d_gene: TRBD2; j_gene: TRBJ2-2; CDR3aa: CASSPRRGAGGLFTGELFF; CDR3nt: TGTGCCAGCAGTCCCCGTCGAGGGGCGGGAGGGCTCTTCACCGGGGAGCTGTTTTTT
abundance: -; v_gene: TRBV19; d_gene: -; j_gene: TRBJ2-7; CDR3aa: CASSIGSSAGLYEQYF; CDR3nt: TGTGCCAGTAGTATAGGTTCTTCGGCAGGACTCTACGAGCAGTACTTC
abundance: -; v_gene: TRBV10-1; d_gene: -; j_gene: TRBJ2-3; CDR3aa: CASSAVTDTQYF; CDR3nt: TGCGCCAGCAGCGCGGTGACAGATACGCAGTATTTT
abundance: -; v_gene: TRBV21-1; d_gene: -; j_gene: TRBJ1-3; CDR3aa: CASSIRGWAGNTIYF; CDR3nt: TGTGCCAGCAGTATAAGGGGATGGGCTGGAAACACCATATATTTT
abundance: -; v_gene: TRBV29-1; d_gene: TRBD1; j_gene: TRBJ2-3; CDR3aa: CSVGDSLGYTQYF; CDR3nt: TGCAGCGTGGGGGACAGCCTAGGATATACGCAGTATTTT
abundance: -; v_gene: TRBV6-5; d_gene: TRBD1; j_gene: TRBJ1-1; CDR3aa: CASSFGTGRNTEAFF; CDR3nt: TGTGCCAGCAGTTTTGGGACAGGAAGAAACACTGAAGCTTTCTTT
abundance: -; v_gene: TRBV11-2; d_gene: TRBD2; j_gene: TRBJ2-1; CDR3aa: CASSLGDGRSSYNEQFF; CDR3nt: TGTGCCAGCAGCTTAGGTGACGGGAGGTCCTCCTACAATGAGCAGTTCTTC
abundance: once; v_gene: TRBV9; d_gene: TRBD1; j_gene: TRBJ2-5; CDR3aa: CASSAYRGTDLQETQYF; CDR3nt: TGTGCCAGCAGCGCCTACCGAGGGACAGACCTCCAAGAGACCCAGTACTTC
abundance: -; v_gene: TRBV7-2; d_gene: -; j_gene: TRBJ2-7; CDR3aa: CASSFISYEQYF; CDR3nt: TGTGCCAGCAGCTTCATCTCCTACGAGCAGTACTTC
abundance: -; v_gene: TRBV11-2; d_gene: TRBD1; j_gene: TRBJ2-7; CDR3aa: CASSTTGWDYEQYF; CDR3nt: TGTGCCAGCAGCACGACAGGGTGGGACTACGAGCAGTACTTC
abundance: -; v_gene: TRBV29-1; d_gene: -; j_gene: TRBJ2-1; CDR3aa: CSVERSSYNEQFF; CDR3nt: TGCAGCGTTGAGCGGAGCTCCTACAATGAGCAGTTCTTC
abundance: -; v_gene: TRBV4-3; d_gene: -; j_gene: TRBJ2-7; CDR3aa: CASSQEGPGASYEQYF; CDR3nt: TGCGCCAGCAGCCAAGAAGGTCCGGGAGCGAGCTACGAGCAGTACTTC
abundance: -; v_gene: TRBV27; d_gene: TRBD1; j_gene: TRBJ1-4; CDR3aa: CASSSIRGQSEDKLFF; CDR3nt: TGTGCCAGCAGTTCAATTCGGGGACAGAGCGAAGACAAACTGTTTTTT
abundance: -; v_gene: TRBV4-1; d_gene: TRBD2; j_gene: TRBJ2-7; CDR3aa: CASSPLAGEKESEQYF; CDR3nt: TGCGCCAGCAGCCCACTAGCGGGAGAAAAGGAGAGCGAGCAGTACTTC